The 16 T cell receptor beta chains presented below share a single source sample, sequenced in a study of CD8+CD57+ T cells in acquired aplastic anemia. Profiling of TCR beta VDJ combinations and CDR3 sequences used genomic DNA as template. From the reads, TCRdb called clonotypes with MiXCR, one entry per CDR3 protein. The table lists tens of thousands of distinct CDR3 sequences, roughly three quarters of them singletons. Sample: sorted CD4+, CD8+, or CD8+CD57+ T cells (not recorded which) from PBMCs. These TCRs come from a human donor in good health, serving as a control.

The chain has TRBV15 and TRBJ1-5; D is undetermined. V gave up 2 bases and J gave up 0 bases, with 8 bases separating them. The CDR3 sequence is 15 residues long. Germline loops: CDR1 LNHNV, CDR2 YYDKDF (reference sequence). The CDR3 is CATSRQDRSNQPQHF. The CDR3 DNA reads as TGTGCCACCAGCAGACAAGACCGTAGCAATCAGCCCCAGCATTTT.

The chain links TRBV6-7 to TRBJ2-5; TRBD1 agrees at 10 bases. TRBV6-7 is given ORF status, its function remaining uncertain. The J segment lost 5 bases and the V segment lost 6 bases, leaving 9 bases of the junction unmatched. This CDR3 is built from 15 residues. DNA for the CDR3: TGTGCCAGCAGCCGACAGACAGGGGGCGGGGAGACCCAGTACTTC. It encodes CASSRQTGGGETQYF.

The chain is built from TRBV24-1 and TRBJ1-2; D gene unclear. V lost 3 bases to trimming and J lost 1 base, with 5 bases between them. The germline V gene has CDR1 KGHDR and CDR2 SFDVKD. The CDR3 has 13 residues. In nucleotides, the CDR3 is TGTGCCACCAGTGATCCGGTTAACTATGGCTACACCTTC. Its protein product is CATSDPVNYGYTF.

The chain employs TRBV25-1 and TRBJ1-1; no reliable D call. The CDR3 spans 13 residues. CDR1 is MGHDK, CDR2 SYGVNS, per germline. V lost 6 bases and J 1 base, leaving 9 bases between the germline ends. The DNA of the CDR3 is TGTGCCAGCAGCACGACTTCGAACACTGAAGCTTTCTTT. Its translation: CASSTTSNTEAFF.

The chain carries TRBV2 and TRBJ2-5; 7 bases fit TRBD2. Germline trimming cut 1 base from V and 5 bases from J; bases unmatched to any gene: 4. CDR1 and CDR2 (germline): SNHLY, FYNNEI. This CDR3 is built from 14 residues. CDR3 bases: TGTGCCAGCAGTGAAGAGGGAGGGCTGGAGACCCAGTACTTC. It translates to CASSEEGGLETQYF.

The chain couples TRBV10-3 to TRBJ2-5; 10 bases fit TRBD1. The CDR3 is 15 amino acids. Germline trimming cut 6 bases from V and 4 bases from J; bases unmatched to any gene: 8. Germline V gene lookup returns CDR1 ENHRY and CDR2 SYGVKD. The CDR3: CAISPGTGVRETQYF. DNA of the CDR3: TGTGCCATCAGCCCCGGGACAGGGGTTCGAGAGACCCAGTACTTC.

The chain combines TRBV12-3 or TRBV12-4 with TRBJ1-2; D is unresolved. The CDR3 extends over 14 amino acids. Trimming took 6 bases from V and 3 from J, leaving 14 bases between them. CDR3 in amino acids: CASSRKLSDYGYTF. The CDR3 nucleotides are TGTGCCAGCAGCCGGAAGTTAAGCGACTATGGCTACACCTTC.

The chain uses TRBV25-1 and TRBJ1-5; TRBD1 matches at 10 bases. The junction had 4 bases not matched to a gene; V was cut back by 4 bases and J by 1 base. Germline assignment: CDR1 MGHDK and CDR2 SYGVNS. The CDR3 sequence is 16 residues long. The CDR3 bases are TGTGCCAGCAGTGGACAGGACAGGGGGAGCAATCAGCCCCAGCATTTT. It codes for CASSGQDRGSNQPQHF.

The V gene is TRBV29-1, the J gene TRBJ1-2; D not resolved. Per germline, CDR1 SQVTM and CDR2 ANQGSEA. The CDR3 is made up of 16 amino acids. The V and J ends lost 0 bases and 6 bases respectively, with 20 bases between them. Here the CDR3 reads CSVEEPSRKYANGYTF. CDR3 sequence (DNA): TGCAGCGTTGAAGAGCCGTCTAGGAAATATGCGAATGGCTACACCTTC.

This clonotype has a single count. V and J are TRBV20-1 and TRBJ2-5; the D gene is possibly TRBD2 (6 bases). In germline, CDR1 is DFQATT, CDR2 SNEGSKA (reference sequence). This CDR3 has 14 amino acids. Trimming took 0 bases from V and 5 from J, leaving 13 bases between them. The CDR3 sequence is CSAREQRSGETQYF. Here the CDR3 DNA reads TGCAGTGCTAGAGAACAGCGGAGCGGGGAGACCCAGTACTTC.

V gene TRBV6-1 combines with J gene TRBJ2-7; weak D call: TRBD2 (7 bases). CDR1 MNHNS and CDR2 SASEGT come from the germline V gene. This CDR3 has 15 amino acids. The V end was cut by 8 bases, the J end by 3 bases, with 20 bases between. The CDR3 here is CASVAGGRGSYEQYF. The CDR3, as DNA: TGTGCCAGCGTTGCCGGGGGGCGGGGGAGCTACGAGCAGTACTTC.

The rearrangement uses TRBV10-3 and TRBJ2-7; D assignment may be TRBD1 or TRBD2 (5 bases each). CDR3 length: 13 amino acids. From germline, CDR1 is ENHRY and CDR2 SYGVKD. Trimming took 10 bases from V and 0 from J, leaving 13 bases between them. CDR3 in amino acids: CATRDGNSYEQYF. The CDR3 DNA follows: TGTGCCACCAGGGACGGAAACTCCTACGAGCAGTACTTC.

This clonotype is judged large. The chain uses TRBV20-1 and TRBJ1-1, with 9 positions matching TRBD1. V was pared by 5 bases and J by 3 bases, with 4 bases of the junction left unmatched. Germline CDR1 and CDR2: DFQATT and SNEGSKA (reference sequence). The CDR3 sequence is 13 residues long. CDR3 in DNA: TGCAGTGCTGCACGGACAGGGGACACTGAAGCTTTCTTT. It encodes CSAARTGDTEAFF.

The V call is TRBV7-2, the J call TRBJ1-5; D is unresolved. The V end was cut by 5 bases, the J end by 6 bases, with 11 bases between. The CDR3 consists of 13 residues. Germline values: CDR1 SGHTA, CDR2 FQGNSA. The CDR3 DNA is TGTGCCAGCAGCCTAAAGGCGGCTCAGCCCCAGCATTTT. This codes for CASSLKAAQPQHF.

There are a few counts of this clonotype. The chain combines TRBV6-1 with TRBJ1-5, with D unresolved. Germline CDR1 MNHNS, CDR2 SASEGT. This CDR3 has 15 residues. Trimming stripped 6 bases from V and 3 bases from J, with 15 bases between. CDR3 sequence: CASREWWQNNQPQHF. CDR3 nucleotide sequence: TGTGCCAGCAGAGAGTGGTGGCAGAACAATCAGCCCCAGCATTTT.

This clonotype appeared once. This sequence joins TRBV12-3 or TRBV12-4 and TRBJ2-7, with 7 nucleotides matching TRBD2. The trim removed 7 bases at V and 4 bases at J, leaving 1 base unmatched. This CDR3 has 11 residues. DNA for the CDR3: TGTGCCAGCACCGGGGGGTACGAGCAGTACTTC. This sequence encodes CASTGGYEQYF.